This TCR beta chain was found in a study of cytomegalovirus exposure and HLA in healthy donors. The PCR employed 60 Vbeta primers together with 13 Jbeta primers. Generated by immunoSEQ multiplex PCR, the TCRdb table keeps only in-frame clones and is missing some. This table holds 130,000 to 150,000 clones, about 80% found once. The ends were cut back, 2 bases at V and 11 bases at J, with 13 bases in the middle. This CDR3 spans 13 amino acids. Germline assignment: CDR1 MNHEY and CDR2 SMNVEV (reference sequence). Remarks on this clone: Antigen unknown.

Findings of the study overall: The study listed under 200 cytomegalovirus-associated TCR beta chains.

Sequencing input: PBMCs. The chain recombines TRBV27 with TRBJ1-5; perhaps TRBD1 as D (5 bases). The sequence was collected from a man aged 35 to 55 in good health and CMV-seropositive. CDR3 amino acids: CASSLTRQGAQHF. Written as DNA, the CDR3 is TGTGCCAGCAGTTTAACGCGTCAAGGGGCCCAGCATTTT.